Below are 30 T cell receptor beta chains sequenced from a single sample in a study of early T cells in non-severe SARS-CoV-2 infection. TCRdb used MiXCR to reprocess the 5' RACE reads, holding one entry per CDR3 protein. Among some 100,000 distinct CDR3 sequences listed, about 15% were seen once. Sequencing was performed on whole blood. The receptors here all came from an adult who was a healthcare worker with PCR-confirmed SARS-CoV-2 infection or an uninfected control (not recorded which).

This clonotype was counted between two and nine times. The V call is TRBV10-2, the J call TRBJ1-1; TRBD1 is a possible D gene (6 bases). Looked up from germline, CDR1 is WSHSY and CDR2 is SAAADI. This CDR3 region has 14 residues. V lost 7 bases, J lost 2 bases, and 14 bases lay in between. As DNA, the CDR3 is TGCGCCAGCACCTGGGACACGGACAACACTGAAGCTTTCTTT. Translation gives CASTWDTDNTEAFF.

The chain couples TRBV27 to TRBJ2-7, with 11 bases identical to TRBD1. This CDR3 comprises 14 residues. CDR1 is MNHEY, CDR2 SMNVEV, per germline (reference sequence). Trimming at V came to 4 bases and at J to 5 bases, leaving 4 bases not matched to a gene. CDR3 DNA sequence: TGTGCCAGCAGTTCTCGGACAGGGGGCGACGAGCAGTACGTC. Translating gives CASSSRTGGDEQYV.

This clonotype came up a few times. The CDR3 nucleotides read TGTGCCAGCAGCTCTCAAGGCGGCACAGATACGCAGTATTTT. Protein: CASSSQGGTDTQYF. V is TRBV27 and J is TRBJ2-3, with D unresolved. V lost 6 bases to trimming and J lost 1 base, with 11 bases between them. CDR3 length: 14 residues. CDR1 and CDR2 (germline): MNHEY, SMNVEV (reference sequence).

This clonotype was detected ten times or more. The V call is TRBV5-1, the J call TRBJ2-5; maybe TRBD2 (6 bases). The length of the CDR3 is 14 residues. V shed 3 bases and J shed 2 bases, with 11 bases lying between them. Germline values: CDR1 SGHRS, CDR2 YFSETQ. CDR3 sequence: CASSSAREQETQYF. As DNA, the CDR3 is TGCGCCAGCAGCTCAGCCCGGGAGCAAGAGACCCAGTACTTC.

The chain is built from TRBV9 and TRBJ2-2; D is uncertain. The CDR3 runs 16 residues. Trimming stripped 1 base from V and 0 bases from J, with 10 bases between. Looked up from germline, CDR1 is SGDLS and CDR2 is YYNGEE. The CDR3 spells CASSVRASSNTGELFF. The CDR3 bases are TGTGCCAGCAGCGTAAGGGCCAGTTCGAACACCGGGGAGCTGTTTTTT. Variable domain in full (rest from reference TRBV9 and TRBJ2-2): DSGVTQTPKHLITATGQRVTLRCSPRSGDLSVYWYQQSLDQGLQFLIQYYNGEERAKGNILERFSAQQFPDLHSELNLSSLELGDSALYFCASSVRASSNTGELFFGEGSRLTVL.

The chain couples TRBV7-6 to TRBJ2-2; D is ambiguous. This CDR3 has 14 residues. The V gene's germline CDR1 is SGHVS and CDR2 FNYEAQ. The V end was cut by 1 base, the J end by 5 bases, with 8 bases between. The CDR3 loop is CASSLDLETGELFF. As DNA, the CDR3 is TGTGCCAGCAGCTTAGATTTGGAAACCGGGGAGCTGTTTTTT.

This chain connects TRBV19 to TRBJ1-5, with D uncertain. This CDR3 comprises 12 residues. Germline-derived CDR1 and CDR2 are LNHDA and SQIVND (reference sequence). V dropped 7 bases and J dropped 0 bases, with 4 bases sitting between them. The CDR3 nucleotides read TGTGCCAGTACGGTTAGCAATCAGCCCCAGCATTTT. Its translation is CASTVSNQPQHF.

This sequence joins TRBV29-1 and TRBJ2-3, with unresolved D. Between the trimmed V and J ends, which lost 1 base and 2 bases, there was a span of 7 bases. CDR3 size: 13 residues. Germline CDR1 and CDR2: SQVTM and ANQGSEA. The CDR3 is CSVEGQYTDTQYF. CDR3 coding DNA: TGCAGCGTTGAAGGGCAGTACACAGATACGCAGTATTTT.

The rearrangement links TRBV28 to TRBJ1-6; 9 bases line up with TRBD1. After removal of 5 bases from V and 8 bases from J, the junction contained 7 bases not matched to a gene. Germline-derived CDR1 and CDR2 are MDHEN and SYDVKM. There are 15 residues in the CDR3. The CDR3 DNA reads as TGTGCCAGCAGTCCAGGGACAGGGAGGTATTCACCCCTCCACTTT. This gives the protein CASSPGTGRYSPLHF.

The sample holds many counts of this clonotype. The chain combines TRBV20-1 with TRBJ2-3; 8 nucleotides match TRBD1. V trimming: 0 bases; J trimming: 3 bases; junction bases outside the gene matches: 17. CDR1 and CDR2 (germline): DFQATT, SNEGSKA (reference sequence). The CDR3 length is 19 residues. CDR3 bases: TGCAGTGCTAGAGATTATCGTTTTATAGCGACAGGGGAGACAGATACGCAGTATTTT. Translation gives CSARDYRFIATGETDTQYF.

This clonotype was seen more than once but under ten times. The chain is built from TRBV6-2 or TRBV6-3 and TRBJ1-2; D is uncertain. Trimming removed 2 bases at V and 5 bases at J, with 9 bases between. CDR1 and CDR2 from the germline V gene are MNHEY and SVGEGT. This CDR3 comprises 13 residues. The CDR3 sequence: CASSYGGVYGYTF. The CDR3 region has the DNA TGTGCCAGCAGTTACGGCGGAGTATATGGCTACACCTTC.

At least ten counts were recorded for this clonotype. V usage is TRBV10-2 and J usage is TRBJ1-1; a possible D gene is TRBD1 (6 bases). This CDR3 is built from 14 residues. Germline CDR1 and CDR2: WSHSY and SAAADI. The germline V and J ends were trimmed by 9 bases and 5 bases, with 19 bases remaining between them. The CDR3 loop is CASSRGLDGTEAFF. The CDR3 DNA sequence: TGCGCCAGTAGCAGGGGACTGGATGGGACTGAAGCTTTCTTT.

This rearrangement joins TRBV11-2 to TRBJ2-1, with TRBD2 matching 7 bases. Germline trimming cut 5 bases from V and 5 bases from J; bases unmatched to any gene: 9. CDR3 length: 15 amino acids. Per the germline V gene, CDR1 is SGHAT and CDR2 is FQNNGV. The CDR3 region is CASSPLRDYHNEQFF. In nucleotides, the CDR3 is TGTGCCAGCAGCCCACTCCGGGACTACCACAATGAGCAGTTCTTC.

This clonotype has a count of ten or more. This chain links TRBV20-1 with TRBJ2-1; possibly TRBD2 for D (7 bases). The V gene's germline CDR1 is DFQATT and CDR2 SNEGSKA (reference sequence). Deletions cut 2 bases from V and 5 bases from J, with 16 bases between. The length of the CDR3 is 15 residues. CDR3 loop: CSARRPGGGHNEQFF. The CDR3, as DNA: TGCAGTGCTAGAAGACCTGGCGGGGGCCACAATGAGCAGTTCTTC.

In its sample, this clonotype was seen a few times. The chain carries TRBV7-2 and TRBJ2-2; D perhaps matches TRBD2 (7 bases). Trimming removed 5 bases from V and 3 bases from J, with 22 bases in between. The CDR3 sequence is 18 residues long. CDR1 and CDR2 from the germline V gene are SGHTA and FQGNSA. The CDR3 is CASSRGEGRGGYTGELFF. For the CDR3, the DNA is TGTGCCAGCAGCCGCGGGGAGGGCAGGGGCGGCTACACCGGGGAGCTGTTTTTT.

V and J are TRBV5-4 and TRBJ2-7, with D possibly being TRBD1 (6 bases). The CDR3 length is 15 residues. In germline, CDR1 is SGHNT, CDR2 YYREEE (reference sequence). Trimming left V 3 bases short and J 2 bases short, with 15 bases between. The CDR3 spells CASSSGTQNTYEQYV. The CDR3 region has the DNA TGTGCCAGCAGCTCCGGGACACAGAACACCTACGAGCAGTACGTC.

This clonotype has just a few counts. The CDR3 DNA reads as TGTGCCACCAGTGACCGGGGGACCGATCAGCCCCAGCATTTT. It is translated as CATSDRGTDQPQHF. V usage is TRBV24-1 and J usage is TRBJ1-5, with a possible D match to TRBD1 (5 bases). There are 14 residues in the CDR3. Looked up from germline, CDR1 is KGHDR and CDR2 is SFDVKD. V lost 4 bases and J lost 5, with 11 bases in between.

Ten or more counts support this clonotype. The rearrangement links TRBV7-9 to TRBJ1-1, with 7 bases aligning to TRBD1. The CDR3 is 14 residues long. CDR1 is SEHNR and CDR2 is FQNEAQ in the germline V gene (reference sequence). With V trimmed by 3 bases and J by 6 bases, 7 bases remained unmatched. This CDR3 is CASSFTGEIAEAFF. The CDR3 DNA reads TGTGCCAGCAGCTTTACAGGGGAAATCGCTGAAGCTTTCTTT. Looking up the rest from reference TRBV7-9 and TRBJ1-1 gives the full variable domain: DTGVSQNPRHKITKRGQNVTFRCDPISEHNRLYWYRQTLGQGPEFLTYFQNEAQLEKSRLLSDRFSAERPKGSFSTLEIQRTEQGDSAMYLCASSFTGEIAEAFFGQGTRLTVV.

The chain uses TRBV3-1 and TRBJ2-1; 8 bases are shared with TRBD2. The V and J ends lost 5 bases and 5 bases, in that order; junction bases with no gene match: 11. The CDR3 is 16 amino acids. Germline CDR1 is LGHDT and CDR2 is YNNKEL (reference sequence). The CDR3 region has the DNA TGTGCCAGCAGCTCGTCGGGCGGGGGGACTAACAATGAGCAGTTCTTC. Translating gives CASSSSGGGTNNEQFF.

There are a few counts of this clonotype. The chain carries TRBV2 and TRBJ1-1, with a possible D match to TRBD1 (6 bases). The V and J ends lost 6 bases and 4 bases respectively, with 15 bases between them. The length of the CDR3 is 14 residues. The germline CDR1 and CDR2 sequences are SNHLY and FYNNEI. The CDR3 sequence is CASSPQGDGTEAFF. CDR3 in DNA: TGTGCCAGCAGCCCACAGGGTGACGGCACTGAAGCTTTCTTT. Looking up the rest from reference TRBV2 and TRBJ1-1 gives the full variable domain: EPEVTQTPSHQVTQMGQEVILRCVPISNHLYFYWYRQILGQKVEFLVSFYNNEISEKSEIFDDQFSVERPDGSNFTLKIRSTKLEDSAMYFCASSPQGDGTEAFFGQGTRLTVV.

In this sample, this clonotype turned up once. A clone one base away is much larger, so this may be a read error. The chain is built from TRBV18 and TRBJ1-2; the D gene is possibly TRBD1 (6 bases). The CDR3 runs to 15 residues. Trimming pared 3 bases from V and 8 bases from J, leaving 19 bases between. The germline V gene encodes CDR1 KGHSH and CDR2 LQKENI. This CDR3 is CASSPGWEPGEGYTF. CDR3 bases: TGTGCCAGCTCACCGGGCTGGGAACCAGGGGAAGGCTACACCTTC.

This chain links TRBV5-1 with TRBJ2-3; TRBD1 matches 11 bases. CDR1 and CDR2 from the germline V gene are SGHRS and YFSETQ. The CDR3 is 14 amino acids. V was pared by 7 bases and J by 5 bases, with 6 bases of the junction left unmatched. The CDR3 spells CASYRDRGEDTQYF. CDR3 DNA: TGCGCCAGCTACCGGGACAGGGGGGAAGATACGCAGTATTTT.

This clonotype occurred many times. The chain employs TRBV7-9 and TRBJ1-1, with D unresolved. There are 13 residues in the CDR3. Germline-derived CDR1 and CDR2 are SEHNR and FQNEAQ (reference sequence). Trimming stripped 4 bases from V and 0 bases from J, with 6 bases between. In DNA form, the CDR3 reads TGTGCCAGCAGCTCGCACATGAACACTGAAGCTTTCTTT. It specifies CASSSHMNTEAFF.

A few counts support this clonotype. The V call is TRBV5-1, the J call TRBJ2-5; tentative D call: TRBD1 (5 bases). This CDR3 spans 15 amino acids. CDR1 and CDR2 (germline): SGHRS, YFSETQ. V lost 5 bases and J 0 bases, leaving 14 bases between the germline ends. CDR3 bases: TGCGCCAGCAGACAAACGATAGGGGACCAAGAGACCCAGTACTTC. Protein: CASRQTIGDQETQYF.

This clonotype showed up just a few times. The V gene is TRBV7-8, the J gene TRBJ2-7, with a possible D match to TRBD1 (6 bases). V lost 4 bases, J lost 3 bases, and 16 bases lay in between. Germline loops: CDR1 SGHVS, CDR2 FQNEAQ. CDR3 length: 15 residues. DNA of the CDR3: TGTGCCAGCAGCTCGGAACAGGGTTTGGACTACGAGCAGTACGTC. Amino acid sequence: CASSSEQGLDYEQYV.

This clonotype turned up a few times. This sequence joins TRBV29-1 and TRBJ1-1; 7 nucleotides align to TRBD1. Germline assignment: CDR1 SQVTM and CDR2 ANQGSEA. V lost 6 bases to trimming and J lost 0 bases; unmatched junction nucleotides: 7. This CDR3 is 14 amino acids long. The DNA for the CDR3 is TGCAGCGTGGGACAGCCTATCATGAACACTGAAGCTTTCTTT. Amino acids: CSVGQPIMNTEAFF.

The rearrangement uses TRBV2 and TRBJ1-1; tentative D call: TRBD1 (6 bases). Germline-derived CDR1 and CDR2 are SNHLY and FYNNEI. V lost 7 bases, J lost 0 bases, and 15 bases lay in between. This CDR3 spans 15 amino acids. The CDR3 DNA is TGTGCCAGCACTTTCGTTAGGGGGATGAACACTGAAGCTTTCTTT. It yields the protein CASTFVRGMNTEAFF. Based on the CDR3 plus reference TRBV2 and TRBJ1-1, the full variable domain is EPEVTQTPSHQVTQMGQEVILRCVPISNHLYFYWYRQILGQKVEFLVSFYNNEISEKSEIFDDQFSVERPDGSNFTLKIRSTKLEDSAMYFCASTFVRGMNTEAFFGQGTRLTVV.

This clonotype was observed a handful of times. V usage is TRBV11-2 and J usage is TRBJ2-6, with D unresolved. V was cut by 6 bases and J by 2 bases, with 5 bases left in between. Germline V CDR1 and CDR2: SGHAT, FQNNGV. The CDR3 length is 13 residues. CDR3 loop: CASRRTGANVLTF. CDR3 bases: TGTGCCAGCAGGAGGACTGGGGCCAACGTCCTGACTTTC.

This clonotype was found a few times. CDR3 DNA: TGTGCTAGTGCCTTGATTGGCAGGGGCGTATCCTGGGGGGCCAACGTCCTGACTTTC. This sequence encodes CASALIGRGVSWGANVLTF. The chain uses TRBV12-5 and TRBJ2-6; perhaps TRBD1 as D (6 bases). Germline V gives CDR1 LGHNT, CDR2 FRNRAP. V was clipped by 7 bases and J by 4 bases, with 26 bases between them. CDR3 length: 19 residues.

In this sample, this clonotype turned up a few times. This chain links TRBV2 with TRBJ2-7, with 8 nucleotides matching TRBD2. Trimming cost V 6 bases and J 2 bases; bases outside gene matches: 6. The CDR3 covers 14 residues. CDR1 and CDR2 (germline): SNHLY, FYNNEI. The CDR3 protein is CASSVSGGPYEQYV. The CDR3 DNA sequence: TGTGCCAGCAGCGTGAGCGGGGGACCCTACGAGCAGTACGTC.